The T cell receptor (beta chain) described here comes from a study of spatial heterogeneity in lung cancer (dated by TCRdb to between 2019 and 2020). Turning to the overall study: Beta-chain transcripts were consistently detected in greater numbers than alpha-chain transcripts, which likely reflected higher beta-chain transcript abundance. In tumor regions, TCR transcript counts showed a strong correlation with a T cell transcriptional module score from matched bulk RNA-seq. In the raw uncorrected reads, each unique combination of TCR and UMI appeared more than ten times on average. Nonsynonymous mutation counts, determined by whole-exome sequencing of tumor tissue, were related to TCR repertoire features. Both alpha and beta chains were TCR-sequenced in approximately 200 tumor regions, approximately 67 matched nontumor lung samples and more than 50 PBMC samples obtained at surgery. The study quantitatively compared TCR alpha and beta repertoires across multiple tumor regions, matched nontumor lung and blood in non-small cell lung cancer. Here is what the overall study found, with its caveats: Confirming at a functional level the hypothesis that regional TCRs recognize regional mutations was considered to require additional single-cell paired TCR alpha and beta sequencing. Counts of ubiquitous and regional expanded TCRs correlated with counts of ubiquitous and regional nonsynonymous mutations, respectively. A correlation was observed between the number of expanded intratumoral alpha and beta TCRs and the tumor nonsynonymous mutation count. Estimated TCR-seq coverage of tumor T cells was only about 7.4% for alpha chains and 13% for beta chains.

In light of the paper, this sample's time point label describes: sample taken at primary tumor resection. The donors were about 65 patients from the lung TRACERx cohort who had early-stage, untreated non-small cell lung cancer. For TCR sequencing, whole RNA was extracted from tumor and nontumor lung tissue, or from cryopreserved PBMC samples, and no cell sorting was done. Only patients with enough RNA available from two or more tumor regions were chosen for TCR sequencing. Before selection, tumor and adjacent nontumor lung specimens were reviewed by a lung pathologist. This clonotype counts as medium-sized (0.01 to 0.1%). No antigen is known for it. Per-nucleotide qualities are absent, and no much larger clonotype sits a single base away. Library preparation was by 5' RACE. The reads were generated on a NextSeq 500. In the TCR library protocol, a unique molecular identifier was attached to each TCR cDNA molecule so that PCR and sequencing errors could be corrected. Turning to the authors' computational methods: Decombinator tools were used for TCR identification, UMI-based error correction and CDR3 extraction. Expanded TCRs were defined as those above a frequency of 2 per 1,000, corresponding to the top 1% of the tumor frequency distribution. Expanded tumor TCRs statistically deemed absent (corrected P<0.05) from at least one tumor region were classed as regional, and all other expanded tumor TCRs were classed as ubiquitous. Renyi diversity was computed with the R vegan package after each repertoire had been subsampled 100 times to 5,000 TCRs. CDR3 similarity networks were constructed using string-kernel similarity of amino acid triplets, with links drawn between CDR3s whose pairwise similarity was above 0.82. Starting from the raw public reads, TCRdb applied fastp trimming at Q25, assembled clones with MiXCR and retained in-frame beta chains. Rows are unified per CDR3 protein, each entry keeping the most common DNA and genes. The V and J calls and clone size are TCRdb's, not the authors'. The sample table shows about 1,700 distinct CDR3 sequences, and around 20% are seen once. The ten largest clones add up to 21% of the sample.

The sample consisted of lung tumor tissue, taken at surgery. The clonotype was recovered from a male donor with early-stage non-small cell lung cancer.

CDR3 loop: CASSYLDTGELFF. In nucleotide form, the sequence is TGTGCCAGCAGTTACTTGGACACCGGGGAGCTGTTTTTT. The chain links TRBV6-6 with TRBJ2-2; the D gene lacks a confident call. The CDR3 runs 13 amino acids, cysteine and phenylalanine included. Only the CDR3 part of the read is kept: 39 bases, read in frame from the first base. Sequences MNHNY (CDR1) and SVGAGI (CDR2) are obtained from the germline V gene (reference sequence). Relative to germline, V is 1 base shorter and J is 3 bases shorter, with 3 bases between their ends.